A single sample gave rise to the 29 T cell receptor beta chains below, sequenced in a study of low-dose radiotherapy and immunotherapy resistance in tumors. Covering alpha and beta chains, TRAV- and TRBV-specific primers were used for the first-strand cDNA. The authors ran roughly 20 PCR cycles to amplify TCRs with a constant-region primer and V-primer adapter. TCRdb independently ran MiXCR on the reads; one entry per CDR3 protein. The table includes 70,000 to 95,000 distinct CDR3 sequences, 18% detected once. Time point indicated: before trial treatment. The sample consisted of PBMCs, taken before treatment. The receptors here all came from a male donor with prostate cancer.

This clonotype was recorded many times. The chain couples TRBV10-3 to TRBJ2-3, with D perhaps being TRBD1 or TRBD2 (5 bases each). The CDR3 loop spans 14 amino acids. Germline V lookup: CDR1 ENHRY, CDR2 SYGVKD. Trimming shortened V by 11 bases and J by 2 bases, and 17 bases separated the two germline ends. CDR3 sequence: CASTAGTDTDTQYF. CDR3 DNA: TGTGCCTCCACGGCCGGGACGGACACAGATACGCAGTATTTT.

This clonotype was picked up many times. The V and J genes are TRBV2 and TRBJ1-6; the D is unclear. Germline V lookup: CDR1 SNHLY, CDR2 FYNNEI. The V and J ends lost 2 bases and 4 bases respectively, with 6 bases between them. The CDR3 extends over 14 amino acids. This CDR3 is CASSEQLYNSPLHF. The CDR3 nucleotides are TGTGCCAGCAGTGAACAGTTATATAATTCACCCCTCCACTTT.

This clonotype was counted at least ten times. The chain recombines TRBV7-9 with TRBJ2-1; 7 positions match TRBD1. The V gene's germline CDR1 is SEHNR and CDR2 FQNEAQ (reference sequence). V dropped 5 bases and J dropped 0; count of bases not matched to a gene: 4. The CDR3 extends over 15 amino acids. CDR3 region: CASSLRDSSYNEQFF. The DNA for the CDR3 is TGTGCCAGCAGCCTCCGGGACAGCTCCTACAATGAGCAGTTCTTC.

In its sample, this clonotype was seen many times. The rearrangement joins TRBV7-6 to TRBJ2-3; 13 nucleotides align to TRBD2. CDR1 and CDR2 from the germline V gene are SGHVS and FNYEAQ. The CDR3 extends over 16 amino acids. V shed 5 bases and J 2 bases; nucleotides not matched to a gene: 4. The CDR3 spells CASSPGLAGATDTQYF. Written as DNA, the CDR3 is TGTGCCAGCAGCCCCGGACTAGCGGGGGCCACAGATACGCAGTATTTT.

With regard to this clonotype: With only one base between it and a far larger clone, this is likely a read error. This rearrangement joins TRBV6-1 to TRBJ2-5, with a tentative D call TRBD2 (5 bases). The assigned J gene may be wrong: the sequence end matches TRBJ2-7 better. This CDR3 has 12 amino acids. Germline assignment: CDR1 MNHNS and CDR2 SASEGT. CDR3 region: CASSALAREQYF. CDR3 DNA: TGTGCCAGCAGTGCCCTAGCACGCGAGCAGTACTTC.

This clonotype was seen at least ten times. The chain uses TRBV3-1 and TRBJ2-5; 7 bases map to TRBD2. Germline V gene lookup returns CDR1 LGHDT and CDR2 YNNKEL (reference sequence). V shed 5 bases and J 0 bases; nucleotides not matched to a gene: 3. The CDR3 length is 14 residues. The chain's CDR3 is CASSFGGNQETQYF. The CDR3 nucleotides read TGTGCCAGCAGCTTCGGGGGGAACCAAGAGACCCAGTACTTC.

Ten or more counts support this clonotype. The chain recombines TRBV23-1 with TRBJ2-5; 9 nucleotides align to TRBD1. TRBV23-1 is an ORF, with its function uncertain. Trimming removed 6 bases from V and 7 bases from J; junction bases left unmatched: 6. The CDR3 length is 13 residues. The CDR3 region is CASSRTGEGTQYF. CDR3 DNA sequence: TGCGCCAGCAGCAGGACAGGGGAAGGGACCCAGTACTTC.

As to this clonotype: A read error is likely here: a far larger clone is one base away. The genes are TRBV9 and TRBJ2-1; D perhaps matches TRBD1 (6 bases). The CDR3 has 15 amino acids. V was shortened by 0 bases and J by 10 bases, with 17 bases between the two germline ends. Germline CDR1 and CDR2: SGDLS and YYNGEE. The CDR3 is CASSVGSRGGAEQFF. In DNA, the CDR3 is TGTGCCAGCAGCGTAGGCTCCCGAGGGGGTGCCGAGCAGTTCTTC.

The genes are TRBV5-6 and TRBJ2-7, with unresolved D. The ends were cut back, 1 base at V and 4 bases at J, with 12 bases in the middle. The V gene's germline CDR1 is SGHDT and CDR2 YYEEEE. This CDR3 region has 14 residues. The CDR3 coding sequence is TGTGCCAGCAGCTTGATCACGGCTTCGTACGAGCAGTACTTC. Protein sequence: CASSLITASYEQYF.

This clonotype appeared many times. This chain joins TRBV7-2 and TRBJ2-2; TRBD2 is a possible D gene (6 bases). This CDR3 has 15 residues. Trimming shortened V by 2 bases and J by 7 bases, and 14 bases separated the two germline ends. Germline V gene lookup returns CDR1 SGHTA and CDR2 FQGNSA. The CDR3 DNA reads as TGTGCCAGCAGCTTAAGCGGCCTCGGGAGCGGGGAGCTGTTTTTT. Translating it yields CASSLSGLGSGELFF.

This clonotype has ten or more counts. V is TRBV5-1 and J is TRBJ2-7, with TRBD1 identical over 11 bases. CDR1 is SGHRS, CDR2 YFSETQ, per germline. This CDR3 contains 15 residues. V trimming: 1 base; J trimming: 3 bases; junction bases outside the gene matches: 3. The CDR3 loop is CASSLWGTGGYEQYF. In nucleotides, the CDR3 is TGCGCCAGCAGCTTGTGGGGGACAGGGGGCTACGAGCAGTACTTC.

The chain has TRBV6-5 and TRBJ1-1, with D perhaps matching TRBD1 (5 bases). This CDR3 is 13 amino acids long. The V and J ends lost 2 bases and 5 bases respectively, with 9 bases between them. Germline V lookup: CDR1 MNHEY, CDR2 SVGAGI. CDR3 sequence: CASSYGAMTEAFF. In nucleotides, the CDR3 is TGTGCCAGCAGTTACGGGGCGATGACTGAAGCTTTCTTT.

Many counts were recorded for this clonotype. J is TRBJ1-1 and V is TRBV3-1; no clear D gene. Looked up from germline, CDR1 is LGHDT and CDR2 is YNNKEL (reference sequence). The CDR3 totals 13 residues. Trimming pared 1 base from V and 3 bases from J, leaving 6 bases between. The CDR3 nucleotides are TGTGCCAGCAGCCAAGGAAGGTACACTGAAGCTTTCTTT. As protein: CASSQGRYTEAFF.

There are many counts of this clonotype. The genes are TRBV4-1 and TRBJ2-3, with TRBD2 matching over 7 bases. The junction had 7 bases not matched to a gene; V was cut back by 4 bases and J by 0 bases. The V gene's germline CDR1 is MGHRA and CDR2 YSYEKL. This CDR3 has 16 residues. CDR3 bases: TGCGCCAGCAGCCTATTGCTAGCGGATAGCACAGATACGCAGTATTTT. Amino acids: CASSLLLADSTDTQYF.

This clonotype was seen many times. The chain uses TRBV7-3 and TRBJ1-3; D is unclear. There are 14 residues in the CDR3. Per germline, CDR1 SGHTA and CDR2 FQGTGA. The ends were cut back, 0 bases at V and 2 bases at J, with 5 bases in the middle. CDR3 coding DNA: TGTGCCAGCAGCTTAACAGGGACTGGAAACACCATATATTTT. Translated, it gives CASSLTGTGNTIYF.

Turning to this clonotype: The likely explanation is a read error, given a far larger clone one base away. The chain is built from TRBV5-4 and TRBJ2-7; possible D gene TRBD1, 6 bases. Germline CDR1 SGHNT, CDR2 YYREEE (reference sequence). V was clipped by 0 bases and J by 8 bases, with 12 bases between them. The CDR3 extends over 13 amino acids. The CDR3: CASSLEGVGKQYF. The CDR3 bases are TGTGCCAGCAGCTTGGAGGGGGTTGGAAAGCAGTACTTC.

This clonotype was seen many times. This sequence joins TRBV12-3 or TRBV12-4 and TRBJ1-1; a weak D match, TRBD1 (5 bases). V was shortened by 6 bases and J by 8 bases, with 19 bases between the two germline ends. This CDR3 has 14 residues. The CDR3 region is CASRRGAGWGEAFF. CDR3 DNA: TGTGCCAGCAGGCGAGGGGCGGGGTGGGGGGAAGCTTTCTTT.

This clonotype was seen at least ten times. The chain joins TRBV15 to TRBJ2-3, with D uncertain. The CDR3 has 15 residues. Trimming removed 0 bases at V and 2 bases at J, with 9 bases between. Germline CDR1 LNHNV, CDR2 YYDKDF (reference sequence). CDR3 nucleotide sequence: TGTGCCACCAGCAGAGATCCGGATTCCACAGATACGCAGTATTTT. Residues: CATSRDPDSTDTQYF.

This clonotype was detected many times. The V and J genes are TRBV19 and TRBJ2-7, with a tentative D call TRBD1 (5 bases). Per the germline V gene, CDR1 is LNHDA and CDR2 is SQIVND (reference sequence). CDR3 size: 12 residues. V gave up 3 bases and J gave up 6 bases, with 9 bases separating them. CDR3 coding DNA: TGTGCCAGTAGTATTGGGGCCTCCGAGCAGTACTTC. Protein sequence: CASSIGASEQYF.

The sample holds many counts of this clonotype. This sequence joins TRBV5-1 and TRBJ2-7, with D perhaps TRBD1 or TRBD2 (5 bases each). From germline, CDR1 is SGHRS and CDR2 YFSETQ. V was trimmed by 4 bases and J by 3 bases, leaving 14 bases between them. The CDR3 is 14 amino acids. The CDR3 protein is CASSRAGTLYEQYF. The DNA of the CDR3 is TGCGCCAGCAGCCGGGCAGGGACCCTCTACGAGCAGTACTTC.

At least ten counts were recorded for this clonotype. The V and J genes are TRBV11-1 and TRBJ2-1; D gene uncertain. Germline lookup yields CDR1 SGHAT and CDR2 FQDESV (reference sequence). There are 13 residues in the CDR3. Trimming stripped 5 bases from V and 3 bases from J, with 8 bases between. In DNA, the CDR3 is TGTGCCAGCAGCGGCGGATACTACAATGAGCAGTTCTTC. As protein: CASSGGYYNEQFF.

This clonotype showed up many times. This sequence joins TRBV6-2 or TRBV6-3 and TRBJ2-5, with no clear D. Between the trimmed V and J ends, which lost 0 bases and 5 bases, there was a span of 13 bases. CDR1 is MNHEY, CDR2 SVGEGT, per germline. The CDR3 runs 15 residues. The CDR3 sequence is CASSYSMNIRETQYF. In DNA, the CDR3 is TGTGCCAGCAGTTACTCGATGAACATTAGGGAGACCCAGTACTTC.

The CDR3 is CASSLSELAGGPSYEQYF. CDR3 sequence (DNA): TGTGCCAGCAGCTTATCTGAACTAGCGGGGGGACCCTCCTACGAGCAGTACTTC. This rearrangement joins TRBV7-3 to TRBJ2-7; 12 bases are a match to TRBD2. The CDR3 has 18 residues. Looked up from germline, CDR1 is SGHTA and CDR2 is FQGTGA. V gave up 2 bases and J gave up 0 bases; unmatched junction bases: 8. The full variable domain, in which reference TRBV7-3 and TRBJ2-7 provide the parts outside the CDR3, is GAGVSQTPSNKVTEKGKYVELRCDPISGHTALYWYRQSLGQGPEFLIYFQGTGAADDSGLPNDRFFAVRPEGSVSTLKIQRTERGDSAVYLCASSLSELAGGPSYEQYFGPGTRLTVT.

This clonotype was seen at least ten times. The V gene is TRBV20-1, the J gene TRBJ1-2; TRBD1 agrees at 9 bases. Germline values: CDR1 DFQATT, CDR2 SNEGSKA (reference sequence). The CDR3 is 12 amino acids. After removal of 5 bases from V and 4 bases from J, the junction contained 2 bases not matched to a gene. The CDR3 region is CSAGDRVYGYTF. The CDR3 nucleotides are TGCAGTGCTGGGGACAGGGTCTATGGCTACACCTTC.

The rearrangement joins TRBV10-3 to TRBJ2-1; D ambiguous. The V gene's germline CDR1 is ENHRY and CDR2 SYGVKD. Trimming cost V 4 bases and J 7 bases, with 5 bases left between them. This CDR3 is built from 11 residues. The CDR3 DNA sequence: TGTGCCATCAGTGCTGGGAATGAGCAGTTCTTC. Translated, it gives CAISAGNEQFF.

This clonotype appeared many times. The gene calls are TRBV7-9 and TRBJ2-7; a weak D match, TRBD1 (6 bases). The length of the CDR3 is 13 residues. Germline CDR1 SEHNR, CDR2 FQNEAQ (reference sequence). Trimming cost V 5 bases and J 5 bases, with 13 bases left between them. The CDR3 coding sequence is TGTGCCAGCAGCCCTCTATCAGGGGACGAGCAGTACTTC. Protein sequence: CASSPLSGDEQYF. The complete variable domain, with remaining parts taken from reference TRBV7-9 and TRBJ2-7, reads DTGVSQNPRHKITKRGQNVTFRCDPISEHNRLYWYRQTLGQGPEFLTYFQNEAQLEKSRLLSDRFSAERPKGSFSTLEIQRTEQGDSAMYLCASSPLSGDEQYFGPGTRLTVT.

This clonotype occurred many times. V usage is TRBV12-3 or TRBV12-4 and J usage is TRBJ2-5, with 7 bases identical to TRBD1. Trimming removed 6 bases from V and 5 bases from J; junction bases left unmatched: 6. The CDR3 length is 13 residues. The CDR3 protein is CASRRTGKETQYF. For the CDR3, the DNA is TGTGCCAGCAGAAGGACAGGAAAGGAGACCCAGTACTTC.

The J gene is TRBJ2-1, the V gene TRBV30; D remains ambiguous. The CDR3 consists of 13 residues. CDR1 and CDR2 from the germline V gene are GTSNPN and SVGIG (reference sequence). Trimming cost V 4 bases and J 0 bases, with 7 bases left between them. The CDR3 region has the DNA TGTGCCTGGACCCGTAGCTCCTACAATGAGCAGTTCTTC. Its translation is CAWTRSSYNEQFF.

The sample holds many counts of this clonotype. The J gene is TRBJ1-1, the V gene TRBV30; 7 bases fit TRBD1. The CDR3 runs 12 residues. V lost 7 bases, J lost 2 bases, and 4 bases stayed unmatched. Per germline, CDR1 GTSNPN and CDR2 SVGIG (reference sequence). In DNA, the CDR3 is TGTGCCTTAAGACAGGGTAACACTGAAGCTTTCTTT. Translating gives CALRQGNTEAFF.